One and the same sample provided the 18 T cell receptor beta chains below, sequenced in a study of tumor-infiltrating lymphocytes in localized non-small cell lung cancer. Repertoires were generated with immunoSEQ multiplex PCR, while TCRdb's copy carries only in-frame clones and drops some. The sample lists approximately 4,000 clones; around 74% were seen once. The sample taken for sequencing was uninvolved lung tissue not adjacent to the tumor. These TCRs come from a human donor with non-small cell lung cancer.

The count of this clone is one. The V gene is TRBV9, the J gene TRBJ2-2; D unclear. CDR3 size: 13 residues. Looked up from germline, CDR1 is SGDLS and CDR2 is YYNGEE. Trimming cost V 2 bases and J 4 bases, with 6 bases left between them. For the CDR3, the DNA is TGTGCCAGCAGCGTGGACGGCACCGGGGAGCTGTTTTTT. It specifies CASSVDGTGELFF.

The table lists this clone with a few counts. This rearrangement joins TRBV6-5 to TRBJ2-7; D is possibly TRBD2 (6 bases). The V gene's germline CDR1 is MNHEY and CDR2 SVGAGI. Trimming removed 6 bases at V and 5 bases at J, with 20 bases between. This CDR3 is 15 amino acids long. CDR3 in DNA: TGTGCCAGCAGCCCAACCCCGACTAGATTCGACGAGCAGTACTTC. Residues: CASSPTPTRFDEQYF.

This chain links TRBV7-9 with TRBJ2-1, with 13 bases matching TRBD2. The CDR3 totals 15 residues. Germline V CDR1 and CDR2: SEHNR, FQNEAQ (reference sequence). The trim removed 3 bases at V and 9 bases at J, leaving 5 bases unmatched. The CDR3 loop is CASSFWTSGSGEQFF. CDR3 bases: TGTGCCAGCAGCTTCTGGACTAGCGGGAGTGGTGAGCAGTTCTTC.

This clone was counted between two and nine times. V is TRBV27 and J is TRBJ2-7; no clear D. The CDR3 contains 15 residues. Trimming took 8 bases from V and 4 from J, leaving 21 bases between them. Germline-derived CDR1 and CDR2 are MNHEY and SMNVEV (reference sequence). The DNA of the CDR3 is TGTGCCAGCGCCATAAACAGTGCCGGCAGGTACGAGCAGTACTTC. This codes for CASAINSAGRYEQYF.

This chain links TRBV18 with TRBJ1-1; D may be TRBD1 (5 bases). V dropped 2 bases and J dropped 5 bases, with 15 bases sitting between them. There are 15 residues in the CDR3. Germline values: CDR1 KGHSH, CDR2 LQKENI. CDR3 in DNA: TGTGCCAGCTCACCAGACCGGGACCTTGGGACTGAAGCTTTCTTT. This gives the protein CASSPDRDLGTEAFF.

The chain links TRBV9 to TRBJ2-3, with a possible D match to TRBD2 (7 bases). The length of the CDR3 is 16 residues. Trimming shortened V by 4 bases and J by 3 bases, and 18 bases separated the two germline ends. The germline V gene encodes CDR1 SGDLS and CDR2 YYNGEE. The CDR3 spells CASSSNLGGQTDTQYF. DNA of the CDR3: TGTGCCAGCAGCTCGAACCTGGGGGGGCAAACAGATACGCAGTATTTT.

V and J are TRBV7-9 and TRBJ2-7; D uncertain. The CDR3 has 12 residues. Per germline, CDR1 SEHNR and CDR2 FQNEAQ (reference sequence). V dropped 5 bases and J dropped 6 bases, with 11 bases sitting between them. CDR3 loop: CASSPVKFEQYF. The DNA for the CDR3 is TGTGCCAGCAGCCCTGTGAAGTTCGAGCAGTACTTC.

V and J are TRBV6-1 and TRBJ2-2; the D gene is possibly TRBD2 (6 bases). Trimming removed 7 bases from V and 2 bases from J, with 14 bases in between. The germline V gene encodes CDR1 MNHNS and CDR2 SASEGT. The CDR3 has 15 residues. Written as DNA, the CDR3 is TGTGCCAGCACGTTTGGGGGGTCTAACACCGGGGAGCTGTTTTTT. This encodes CASTFGGSNTGELFF.

The V gene is TRBV11-2, the J gene TRBJ2-6; D possibly uses TRBD1 or TRBD2 (5 bases each). Germline values: CDR1 SGHAT, CDR2 FQNNGV. Trimming stripped 7 bases from V and 1 base from J, with 17 bases between. This CDR3 comprises 17 residues. The CDR3 spells CASTRLPRGSGANVLTF. CDR3 bases: TGTGCCAGCACCCGACTCCCGAGGGGTTCTGGGGCCAACGTCCTGACTTTC.

This chain connects TRBV30 to TRBJ1-1; D is perhaps TRBD1 (6 bases). Germline CDR1 is GTSNPN and CDR2 is SVGIG (reference sequence). This CDR3 is built from 15 residues. Trimming removed 4 bases from V and 1 base from J, with 16 bases in between. The CDR3 DNA reads TGTGCCTGGACCCCAAACAGGGTTAGGAACACTGAAGCTTTCTTT. It is translated as CAWTPNRVRNTEAFF.

This chain connects TRBV10-2 to TRBJ2-1; D gene ambiguous. Germline V CDR1 and CDR2: WSHSY, SAAADI. V shed 9 bases and J shed 7 bases, with 10 bases lying between them. The CDR3 sequence is 11 residues long. The CDR3 loop is CASRELNEQFF. The DNA of the CDR3 is TGCGCCAGTCGAGAATTGAATGAGCAGTTCTTC.

The chain links TRBV11-3 to TRBJ1-4; 12 positions match TRBD1. The germline V gene has CDR1 SGHNT and CDR2 YENEEA. V lost 9 bases and J lost 2; bases outside the gene matches: 16. The CDR3 contains 19 residues. The CDR3 loop is CASSPRPTGQGATNEKLFF. CDR3 sequence (DNA): TGTGCCAGTAGCCCTCGACCTACGGGACAGGGGGCGACTAATGAAAAACTGTTTTTT.

This chain links TRBV21-1 with TRBJ2-7; no check of the table's D call, TRBD1, against the DNA was made. TRBV21-1 is annotated as a pseudogene. This CDR3 has 15 amino acids. CDR3 bases: TGTGCCAGCAGCAAAAACAGGGGTAATCTTGACGAGCAGTACTTC. Protein product: CASSKNRGNLDEQYF.

The genes are TRBV19 and TRBJ1-1; 11 nucleotides agree with TRBD1. After removal of 8 bases from V and 6 bases from J, the junction contained 2 bases not matched to a gene. CDR1 LNHDA and CDR2 SQIVND come from the germline V gene (reference sequence). The CDR3 is made up of 12 amino acids. The CDR3 nucleotides read TGTGCCAGTGCGGGACAGGGGGCTGAAGCTTTCTTT. This translates into CASAGQGAEAFF.

The chain employs TRBV4-3 and TRBJ1-2, with 7 bases matching TRBD1. Germline V gene sequence: CDR1 LGHNA, CDR2 YSLEER. V trimming: 0 bases; J trimming: 14 bases; junction bases outside the gene matches: 15. The CDR3 has 15 amino acids. The CDR3 nucleotides are TGCGCCAGCAGCCAAGATCTTACCCGACAGGGAGCGGTTACCTTC. It specifies CASSQDLTRQGAVTF.

V and J are TRBV29-1 and TRBJ1-1, with D possibly TRBD1 on 5 matching bases. With 6 bases removed from V and 11 bases from J, the gap between germline ends came to 13 bases. Germline CDR1 SQVTM, CDR2 ANQGSEA. This CDR3 is built from 10 residues. The CDR3 protein is CSVEDKEAFF. As DNA, the CDR3 is TGCAGCGTGGAGGACAAAGAGGCTTTCTTT.

The chain employs TRBV4-1 and TRBJ1-2, with TRBD1 matching 10 bases. CDR3 size: 15 residues. The germline gives CDR1 MGHRA, CDR2 YSYEKL. The junction had 6 bases not matched to a gene; V was cut back by 0 bases and J by 8 bases. CDR3 coding DNA: TGCGCCAGCAGCCAAGATACCGGGACAGGGGTCGGCTACACCTTC. Protein product: CASSQDTGTGVGYTF.

This chain uses TRBV27 with TRBJ1-6; no clear D. V was clipped by 7 bases and J by 8 bases, with 9 bases between them. The CDR3 loop spans 12 amino acids. Germline-derived CDR1 and CDR2 are MNHEY and SMNVEV (reference sequence). CDR3 loop: CASKSMYSPLHF. Written as DNA, the CDR3 is TGTGCCAGCAAGTCGATGTATTCACCCCTCCACTTT.